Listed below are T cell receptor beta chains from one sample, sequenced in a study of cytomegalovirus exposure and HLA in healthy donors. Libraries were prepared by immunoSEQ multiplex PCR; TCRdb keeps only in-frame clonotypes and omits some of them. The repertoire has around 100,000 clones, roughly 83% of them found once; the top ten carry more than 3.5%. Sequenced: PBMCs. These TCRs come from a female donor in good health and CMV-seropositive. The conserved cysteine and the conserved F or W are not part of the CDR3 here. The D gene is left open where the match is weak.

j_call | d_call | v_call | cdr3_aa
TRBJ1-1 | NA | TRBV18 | ASSLQSGNTEAF
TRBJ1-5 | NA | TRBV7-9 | ASSLEGQPQH
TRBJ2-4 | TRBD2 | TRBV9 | ASSVGMAGSAGAENIQY
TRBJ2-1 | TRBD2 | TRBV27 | ASSPPPLLAGGNYNEQF
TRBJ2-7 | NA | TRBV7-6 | ASSLGGGVSGTYEQY
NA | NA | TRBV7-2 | ASSLGGGSYEQY
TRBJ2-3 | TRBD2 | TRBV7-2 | ASSLRPSGGDTQY
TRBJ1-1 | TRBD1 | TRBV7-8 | ASSFVSGQGIPMNTEAF
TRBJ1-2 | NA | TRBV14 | ASSRVQGFYGYT
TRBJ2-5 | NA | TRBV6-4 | ASSATGAQY
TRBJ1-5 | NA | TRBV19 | ASSFTSYSNQPQH
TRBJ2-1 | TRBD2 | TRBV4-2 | ASTVSGRNHNEQF
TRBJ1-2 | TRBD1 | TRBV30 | AWSAGQGLGNGYT
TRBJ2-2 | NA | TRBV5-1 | ASSLPGINTGELF
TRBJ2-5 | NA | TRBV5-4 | ASSLRVAGTQY
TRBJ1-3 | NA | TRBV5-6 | ASSPGISGNTIY
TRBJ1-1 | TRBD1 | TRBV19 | ASSVQGAAYTEAF
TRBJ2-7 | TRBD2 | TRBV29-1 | SVGGGTSYEQY
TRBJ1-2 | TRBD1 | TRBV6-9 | ANRSGGRNYGYT
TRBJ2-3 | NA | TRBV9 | ASSPYGGTDTQY
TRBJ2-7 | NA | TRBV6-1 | ASRGSYEQY
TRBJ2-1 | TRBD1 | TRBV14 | ASSPGQGPYNEQF
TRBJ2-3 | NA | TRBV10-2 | ASSEVGRGDTQY
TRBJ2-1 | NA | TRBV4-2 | ASSQEMVGSSYNEQF
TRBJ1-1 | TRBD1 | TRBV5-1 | ASSLAAGGGTEAF
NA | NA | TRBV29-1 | SVERVGGPTSSYEQY
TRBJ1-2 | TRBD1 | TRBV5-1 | ASSSGQGGYGYT
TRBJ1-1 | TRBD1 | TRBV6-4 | ASREHRGTTEAF
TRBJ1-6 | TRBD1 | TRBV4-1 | ASSQDQGAYSPLH
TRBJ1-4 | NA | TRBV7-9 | SSSLDREKLF
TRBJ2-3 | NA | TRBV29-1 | SAAPDWTSTDTQY
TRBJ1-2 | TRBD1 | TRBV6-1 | ASSEAPDRAFFVGYT
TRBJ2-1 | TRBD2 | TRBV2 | ASRGLAGKGQF
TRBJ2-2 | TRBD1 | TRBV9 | ASSPRWGQGPAGSDTGELF
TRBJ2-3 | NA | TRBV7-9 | SSSFPPLVSTDTQY
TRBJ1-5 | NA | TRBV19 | ASSIKGGRSNQPQH
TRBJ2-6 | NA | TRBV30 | AWSAPAASGANVLT